Sequencing of this T cell receptor (beta chain) was carried out in a study of a mutant IDH1 vaccine in newly diagnosed glioma. Across the study: Patients got their first vaccination 4-6 weeks after radiotherapy alone, or with temozolomide cycles. Averaging about 37 years of age, treated patients were approximately 60% male and 37.5% female. Before enrollment, the patients had been treated with radiotherapy alone, temozolomide alone, or both together. Most of them had received both.

A remark on this clone: Its antigen remains unidentified.

Only in-frame clones appear in the TCRdb table, and some are missing; sequencing was by immunoSEQ multiplex PCR. The sample has 69,000 or so clones, about 88% seen once. Germline CDR1 reads MNHEY; CDR2 reads SMNVEV (reference sequence). This CDR3 comprises 14 residues. Trimming took 3 bases from V and 6 from J, leaving 14 bases between them. The sample's time point: week 35, safety follow-up. The investigators gave 300 ug of mutant IDH1 20-mer peptide in each vaccine dose, together with topical imiquimod. The V gene is TRBV27, the J gene TRBJ1-2; D gene unclear. This clonotype was sampled from a man in his thirties or forties with glioma. Material: PBMCs, obtained from a glioma patient whose treatment included an IDH1 peptide vaccine. CDR3 in DNA: TGTGCCAGCAGTTTTACGGGGTTGGAAGATGGCTACACCTTC. Amino acid sequence: CASSFTGLEDGYTF.